One and the same sample provided the 21 T cell receptor beta chains below, sequenced in a study of neurological immune-mediated disorders. This sample's time point: longitudinal time-point 3. TCRdb itself ran the 5' RACE reads through MiXCR, one entry per CDR3 protein. This table holds approximately 50,000 distinct CDR3 sequences, roughly 8% found once. The sequenced sample consisted of PBMCs. These receptors were collected from a woman aged 40-49 years in good health.

This clonotype occurred many times. The rearrangement uses TRBV10-3 and TRBJ1-4; 7 nucleotides match TRBD1. The J segment lost 5 bases and the V segment lost 5 bases, leaving 2 bases of the junction unmatched. Germline-derived CDR1 and CDR2 are ENHRY and SYGVKD. The length of the CDR3 is 13 residues. The CDR3 reads CAISQGGNEKLFF. The CDR3 DNA sequence: TGTGCCATCAGTCAGGGGGGCAATGAAAAACTGTTTTTT.

This clonotype showed up many times. This rearrangement joins TRBV20-1 to TRBJ2-1; weak D call: TRBD1 (5 bases). V lost 1 base to trimming and J lost 1 base, with 14 bases between them. The CDR3 loop spans 16 amino acids. Germline-derived CDR1 and CDR2 are DFQATT and SNEGSKA (reference sequence). The CDR3 reads CSARALGAVSYNEQFF. In DNA, the CDR3 is TGCAGTGCTAGAGCGTTAGGGGCGGTTTCCTACAATGAGCAGTTCTTC.

J is TRBJ2-7 and V is TRBV7-2; 11 nucleotides line up with TRBD2. The length of the CDR3 is 15 residues. Germline-derived CDR1 and CDR2 are SGHTA and FQGNSA. V was clipped by 5 bases and J by 4 bases; unmatched bases: 7. This chain's CDR3 is CASSGRLAGRYEQYF. CDR3 nucleotide sequence: TGTGCCAGCAGCGGGAGACTAGCGGGAAGATACGAGCAGTACTTC.

This clonotype occurred many times. The chain links TRBV20-1 to TRBJ1-4; D is ambiguous. CDR1 is DFQATT, CDR2 SNEGSKA, per germline (reference sequence). This CDR3 region has 12 residues. V gave up 5 bases and J gave up 8 bases, with 12 bases separating them. The CDR3 loop is CSAGLLGEKLFF. Here the CDR3 DNA reads TGCAGTGCTGGACTTCTGGGGGAAAAACTGTTTTTT.

The V call is TRBV4-2, the J call TRBJ2-6; a weak D match, TRBD2 (6 bases). V was clipped by 2 bases and J by 1 base, with 15 bases between them. Germline values: CDR1 LGHNA, CDR2 YNFKEQ. The CDR3 has 18 amino acids. The CDR3: CASSQNLRGPSGANVLTF. Written as DNA, the CDR3 is TGTGCCAGCAGCCAAAATCTGCGGGGACCTTCTGGGGCCAACGTCCTGACTTTC.

This clonotype was counted at least ten times. The rearrangement joins TRBV5-1 to TRBJ1-2, with 9 positions matching TRBD1. The germline V gene encodes CDR1 SGHRS and CDR2 YFSETQ. The ends lost 3 bases at V and 5 bases at J; junction bases unmatched: 2. There are 13 residues in the CDR3. CDR3 region: CASSWTGEYGYTF. CDR3 nucleotide sequence: TGCGCCAGCAGCTGGACAGGGGAATATGGCTACACCTTC.

Ten or more counts support this clonotype. The genes are TRBV20-1 and TRBJ2-7; 11 bases line up with TRBD2. The germline V gene encodes CDR1 DFQATT and CDR2 SNEGSKA (reference sequence). V lost 3 bases, J lost 1 base, and 8 bases stayed unmatched. The CDR3 covers 16 residues. CDR3 sequence (DNA): TGCAGTGCTAGGAACCCGGGACTAGCGGTTTCCTACGAGCAGTACTTC. Translated: CSARNPGLAVSYEQYF.

This clonotype was seen repeatedly, ten times or more. This chain connects TRBV6-2 or TRBV6-3 to TRBJ1-2; 10 bases agree with TRBD1. The CDR3 has 15 amino acids. V shed 7 bases and J 4 bases; nucleotides not matched to a gene: 9. Per germline, CDR1 MNHEY and CDR2 SVGEGT. CDR3 sequence: CASNLGTGETYGYTF. In DNA, the CDR3 is TGTGCCAGCAACCTCGGGACAGGGGAGACCTATGGCTACACCTTC.

This clonotype was found a few times. The rearrangement joins TRBV7-3 to TRBJ1-1; D unclear. Trimming took off 0 bases at V and 0 bases at J, with 5 bases between the two ends. The germline gives CDR1 SGHTA, CDR2 FQGTGA. The length of the CDR3 is 14 residues. Here the CDR3 reads CASSLTVLNTEAFF. DNA of the CDR3: TGTGCCAGCAGCTTAACGGTCCTGAACACTGAAGCTTTCTTT.

Many counts were recorded for this clonotype. V usage is TRBV12-3 or TRBV12-4 and J usage is TRBJ2-1; 10 nucleotides agree with TRBD1. Trimming removed 6 bases from V and 6 bases from J; junction bases left unmatched: 5. The CDR3 extends over 14 amino acids. The CDR3 loop reads CASSRQGALNEQFF. CDR3 DNA sequence: TGTGCCAGCAGCAGACAGGGGGCTCTCAATGAGCAGTTCTTC.

Ten or more counts support this clonotype. The chain employs TRBV7-8 and TRBJ2-2, with TRBD1 matching over 10 bases. This CDR3 spans 18 amino acids. The ends lost 3 bases at V and 4 bases at J; junction bases unmatched: 11. The germline V gene encodes CDR1 SGHVS and CDR2 FQNEAQ. CDR3 loop: CASSFILYRQGATGELFF. In nucleotides, the CDR3 is TGTGCCAGCAGCTTTATACTTTATAGACAGGGGGCCACCGGGGAGCTGTTTTTT.

This clonotype was picked up many times. This chain links TRBV12-3 or TRBV12-4 with TRBJ2-3; 11 bases match TRBD1. V dropped 0 bases and J dropped 6; count of bases not matched to a gene: 8. The CDR3 sequence is 17 residues long. Written as DNA, the CDR3 is TGTGCCAGCAGTTTAGCTATAGGGACAGGGGGACGGGATACGCAGTATTTT. Encoded protein: CASSLAIGTGGRDTQYF.

This clonotype was observed at least ten times. The rearrangement joins TRBV5-5 to TRBJ1-6; TRBD1 agrees at 12 bases. J lost 10 bases, V lost 4 bases, and 6 bases had no gene match. From germline, CDR1 is SGHKS and CDR2 YYEKEE (reference sequence). The CDR3 is made up of 15 amino acids. Here the CDR3 reads CASSRGDRGHSPLHF. The DNA for the CDR3 is TGTGCCAGCAGCAGGGGGGACAGGGGGCACTCACCCCTCCACTTT.

The CDR3, as DNA: TGTGCAAGTCGCCTCCACGGGACACCGAACACCGGGGAGCTGTTTTTT. Its translation: CASRLHGTPNTGELFF. The J gene is TRBJ2-2, the V gene TRBV12-2; TRBD1, as called in the table, went unchecked against the DNA. TRBV12-2 is an annotated pseudogene. There are 16 residues in the CDR3.

In this sample, this clonotype turned up a few times. This chain connects TRBV24-1 to TRBJ1-4, with D possibly being TRBD1 (6 bases). Germline CDR1 KGHDR, CDR2 SFDVKD. The CDR3 totals 15 residues. The germline V and J ends were trimmed by 4 bases and 11 bases, with 19 bases remaining between them. In DNA, the CDR3 is TGTGCCACCAGTGACGCCCCCGACAGAACAGGGAAACTGTTTTTT. Protein product: CATSDAPDRTGKLFF.

This clonotype was observed at least ten times. The CDR3 protein is CASRYGALREQYF. CDR3 in DNA: TGTGCCAGCAGATACGGGGCTCTACGGGAGCAGTACTTC. The chain combines TRBV6-1 with TRBJ2-7, with D perhaps given as TRBD1 or TRBD2 (5 bases each). The V end lost 6 bases, the J end lost 7 bases, and 16 bases lay between the germline ends. CDR1 MNHNS and CDR2 SASEGT come from the germline V gene. The CDR3 consists of 13 residues.

In its sample, this clonotype was seen many times. The rearrangement links TRBV20-1 to TRBJ1-6, with 7 bases matching TRBD1. CDR1 DFQATT and CDR2 SNEGSKA come from the germline V gene (reference sequence). The V and J ends lost 7 bases and 9 bases, in that order; junction bases with no gene match: 6. There are 12 residues in the CDR3. This CDR3 reads CSGKTGFSPLHF. CDR3 sequence (DNA): TGCAGTGGAAAGACAGGGTTTTCACCCCTCCACTTT.

Note on this clonotype: A single base separates this from a much larger clone, so it may be a read error. The chain couples TRBV5-1 to TRBJ1-1; a weak D match, TRBD1 (6 bases). Germline V lookup: CDR1 SGHRS, CDR2 YFSETQ. The CDR3 is 14 amino acids. The CDR3 region is CAISLLRGGTEAFF. Written as DNA, the CDR3 is TGCGCCATCAGCTTGCTCAGGGGCGGCACTGAAGCTTTCTTT.

In this sample, this clonotype turned up many times. The chain recombines TRBV20-1 with TRBJ1-5; TRBD1 is a possible D gene (6 bases). Germline V gene lookup returns CDR1 DFQATT and CDR2 SNEGSKA (reference sequence). Trimming cost V 0 bases and J 10 bases, with 22 bases left between them. This CDR3 contains 16 residues. CDR3 nucleotide sequence: TGCAGTGCTAGAGATCCCGGGACACGGAGTGCTCAACCCCAGCATTTT. Translated, it gives CSARDPGTRSAQPQHF.

This rearrangement joins TRBV27 to TRBJ2-3; 7 positions agree with TRBD1. Trimming cost V 4 bases and J 4 bases; bases outside gene matches: 14. The CDR3 contains 17 residues. Germline CDR1 MNHEY, CDR2 SMNVEV (reference sequence). The CDR3: CASSSLTRGLGADTQYF. CDR3 coding DNA: TGTGCCAGCAGTTCTCTCACAAGGGGGCTGGGGGCAGATACGCAGTATTTT.

This clonotype was recorded many times. The chain employs TRBV7-8 and TRBJ1-1; maybe TRBD1 (5 bases). The V gene lost 7 bases and the J gene lost 1 base, with 13 bases spanning the gap. The CDR3 length is 14 residues. Germline V lookup: CDR1 SGHVS, CDR2 FQNEAQ. CDR3 DNA sequence: TGTGCCAGCACCCCACTAAGGGGGAACACTGAAGCTTTCTTT. It specifies CASTPLRGNTEAFF.